This paragraph reports one T cell receptor beta chain. This record comes from a study of OX40 agonist ivuxolimab in advanced cancers. The overall study: At doses from 0.01 to 10 mg/kg, patients were given intravenous ivuxolimab every 2 weeks.

V was pared by 2 bases and J by 2 bases, with 7 bases between. In germline, CDR1 is ENHRY, CDR2 SYGVKD. This CDR3 contains 13 residues. Sequenced by immunoSEQ multiplex PCR; TCRdb stores in-frame clones only, minus some. This table has tens of thousands of clones, roughly 88% appearing once. The sequenced sample was CD4+ or CD8+ T cells sorted from blood, obtained in a trial of the OX40 agonist ivuxolimab. This TCR was sampled from an adult with an advanced solid tumor such as melanoma, head and neck, liver or kidney cancer. The V call is TRBV10-3, the J call TRBJ2-7; D not certain. CDR3 protein: CAISERQPYEQYF. In nucleotides, the CDR3 is TGTGCCATCAGTGAGAGGCAGCCCTACGAGCAGTACTTC.